This paragraph reports one T cell receptor beta chain. All patients handed over anywhere from 1 to 8 samples, pretreatment and on-treatment. Trimming at V came to 4 bases and at J to 0 bases, leaving 8 bases not matched to a gene. The germline V gene encodes CDR1 SGHVS and CDR2 FNYEAQ. CDR3 length: 17 amino acids. This entry belongs to a study of PD-L1 blockade in urothelial cancer. Background on the study: Males with bladder-origin urothelial cancer made up about 90% of the roughly 30 patients. Median blood clonality was about 0.086, with more than 75,000 unique TCRs.

PCRs each included synthetic TCR analog templates spiked in. Some clones are missing from TCRdb's copy, which holds only in-frame ones; the method was immunoSEQ multiplex PCR. The sample consists of about 74,000 clones, roughly 80% of them appearing once. The J gene is TRBJ2-1, the V gene TRBV7-6; 8 bases agree with TRBD2. The receptor's source is a man aged 65 to 85 with urothelial cancer. The sample in question was PBMCs, obtained around atezolizumab (anti-PD-L1) treatment. The chain's CDR3 is CASSSRTSSYSYNEQFF. CDR3 DNA: TGTGCCAGCAGCTCACGGACTAGCAGTTACTCCTACAATGAGCAGTTCTTC. The full variable domain, with the rest looked up from reference TRBV7-6 and TRBJ2-1, is GAGVSQSPRYKVTKRGQDVALRCDPISGHVSLYWYRQALGQGPEFLTYFNYEAQQDKSGLPNDRFSAERPEGSISTLTIQRTEQRDSAMYRCASSSRTSSYSYNEQFFGPGTRLTVL.